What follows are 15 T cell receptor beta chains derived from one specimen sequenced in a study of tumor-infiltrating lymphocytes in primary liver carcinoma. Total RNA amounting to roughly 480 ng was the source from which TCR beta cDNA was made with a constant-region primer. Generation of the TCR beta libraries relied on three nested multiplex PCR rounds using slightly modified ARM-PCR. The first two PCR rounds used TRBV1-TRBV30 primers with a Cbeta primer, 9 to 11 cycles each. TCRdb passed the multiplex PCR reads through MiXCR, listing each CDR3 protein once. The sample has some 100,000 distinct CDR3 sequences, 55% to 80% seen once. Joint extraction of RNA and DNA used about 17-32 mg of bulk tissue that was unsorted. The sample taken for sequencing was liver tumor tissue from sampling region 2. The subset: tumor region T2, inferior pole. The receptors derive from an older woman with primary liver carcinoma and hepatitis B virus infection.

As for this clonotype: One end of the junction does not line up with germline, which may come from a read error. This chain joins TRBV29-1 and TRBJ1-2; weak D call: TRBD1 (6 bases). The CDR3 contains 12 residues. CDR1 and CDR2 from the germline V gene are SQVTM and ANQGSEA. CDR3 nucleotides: TGCAGCGTCGGGGCGGGGGGCTATGGCTACGTCTTC. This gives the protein CSVGAGGYGYVF. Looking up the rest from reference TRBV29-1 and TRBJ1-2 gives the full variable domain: SAVISQKPSRDICQRGTSLTIQCQVDSQVTMMFWYRQQPGQSLTLIATANQGSEATYESGFVIDKFPISRPNLTFSTLTVSNMSPEDSSIYLCSVGAGGYGYVFGSGTRLTVV.

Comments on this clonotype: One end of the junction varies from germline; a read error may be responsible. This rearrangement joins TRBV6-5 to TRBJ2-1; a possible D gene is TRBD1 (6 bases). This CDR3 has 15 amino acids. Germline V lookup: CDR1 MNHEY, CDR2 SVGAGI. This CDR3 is CTSSPGQPTYNEQHF. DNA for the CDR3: TGTACCAGCAGTCCCGGACAGCCGACCTACAATGAGCAGCACTTC.

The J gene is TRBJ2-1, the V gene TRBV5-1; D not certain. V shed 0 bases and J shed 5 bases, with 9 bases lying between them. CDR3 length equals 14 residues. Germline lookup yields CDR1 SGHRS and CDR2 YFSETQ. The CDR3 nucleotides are TGCGCCAGCAGCTTGGAGTTGGTAGACAATGAGCAGTTCTTC. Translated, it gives CASSLELVDNEQFF.

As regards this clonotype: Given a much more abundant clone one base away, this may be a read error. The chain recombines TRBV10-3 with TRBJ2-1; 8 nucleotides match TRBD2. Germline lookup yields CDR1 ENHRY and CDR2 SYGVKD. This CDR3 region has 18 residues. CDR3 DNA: TGTGCCATCAGTGAGTCGGGGCGAACTAGCGGTGGGGACAATGAGCAGCTCTTC. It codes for CAISESGRTSGGDNEQLF.

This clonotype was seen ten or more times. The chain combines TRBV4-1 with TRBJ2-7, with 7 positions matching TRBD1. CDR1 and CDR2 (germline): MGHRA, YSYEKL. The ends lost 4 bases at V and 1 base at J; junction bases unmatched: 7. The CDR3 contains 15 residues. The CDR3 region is CASSPNEGASYEQYF. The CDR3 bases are TGCGCCAGCAGCCCGAACGAGGGGGCGTCCTACGAGCAGTACTTC.

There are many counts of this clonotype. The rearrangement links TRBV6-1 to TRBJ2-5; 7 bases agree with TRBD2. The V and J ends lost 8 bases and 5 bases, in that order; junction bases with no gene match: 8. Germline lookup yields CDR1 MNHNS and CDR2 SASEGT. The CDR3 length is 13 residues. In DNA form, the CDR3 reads TGTGCCAGCCGGGTTGGACTAGAGGAGACCCAGTACTTC. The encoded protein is CASRVGLEETQYF.

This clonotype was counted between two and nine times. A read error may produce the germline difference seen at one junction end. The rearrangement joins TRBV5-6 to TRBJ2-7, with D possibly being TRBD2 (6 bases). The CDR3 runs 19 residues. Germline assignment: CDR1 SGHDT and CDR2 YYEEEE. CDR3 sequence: CVSSTLVSSGSGLRYEQYF. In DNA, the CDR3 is TGTGTCAGCAGCACTCTGGTCTCGTCCGGCTCGGGACTCCGCTACGAGCAGTACTTC. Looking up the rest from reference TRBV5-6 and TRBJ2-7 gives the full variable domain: DAGVTQSPTHLIKTRGQQVTLRCSPKSGHDTVSWYQQALGQGPQFIFQYYEEEERQRGNFPDRFSGHQFPNYSSELNVNALLLGDSALYLCVSSTLVSSGSGLRYEQYFGPGTRLTVT.

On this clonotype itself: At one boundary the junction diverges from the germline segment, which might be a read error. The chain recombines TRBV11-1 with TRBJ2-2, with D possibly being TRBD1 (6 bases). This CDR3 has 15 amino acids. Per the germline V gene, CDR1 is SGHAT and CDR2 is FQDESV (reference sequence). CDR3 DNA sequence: TGTACCAGCAGAAAACAGGGTGTTGACAGCGGGGAGCTGTTTTTT. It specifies CTSRKQGVDSGELFF.

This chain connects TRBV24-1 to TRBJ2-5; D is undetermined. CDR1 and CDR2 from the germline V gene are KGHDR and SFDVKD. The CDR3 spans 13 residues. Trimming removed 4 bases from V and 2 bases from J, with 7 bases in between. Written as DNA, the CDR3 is TGTGCCACCAGTGAGCGGTCACAAGAGACCCAGTACTTC. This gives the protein CATSERSQETQYF.

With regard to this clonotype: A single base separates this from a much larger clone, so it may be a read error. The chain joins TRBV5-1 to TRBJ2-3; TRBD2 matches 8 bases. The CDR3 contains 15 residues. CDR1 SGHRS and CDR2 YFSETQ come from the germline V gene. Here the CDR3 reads CTSSFAGRGADTQYF. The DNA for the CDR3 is TGCACCAGCAGCTTTGCCGGGAGGGGAGCAGATACGCAGTATTTT.

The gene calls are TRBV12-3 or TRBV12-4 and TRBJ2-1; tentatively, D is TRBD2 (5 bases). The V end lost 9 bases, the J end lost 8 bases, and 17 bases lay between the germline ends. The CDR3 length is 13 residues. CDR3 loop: CASRRSGSDEQFF. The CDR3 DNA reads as TGTGCCAGTAGACGGTCGGGATCTGATGAGCAGTTCTTC.

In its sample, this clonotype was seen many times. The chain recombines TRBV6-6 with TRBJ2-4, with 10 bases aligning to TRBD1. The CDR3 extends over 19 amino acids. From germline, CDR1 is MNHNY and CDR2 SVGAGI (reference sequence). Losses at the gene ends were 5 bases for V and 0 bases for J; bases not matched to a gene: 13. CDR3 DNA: TGTGCCAGCAGTCTAAAGACAGGGGGCTTAAGAGTAGCCAAAAACATTCAGTACTTC. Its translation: CASSLKTGGLRVAKNIQYF.

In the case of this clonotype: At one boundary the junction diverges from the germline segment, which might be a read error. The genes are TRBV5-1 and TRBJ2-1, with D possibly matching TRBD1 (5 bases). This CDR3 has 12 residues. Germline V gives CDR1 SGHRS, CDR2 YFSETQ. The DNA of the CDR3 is TGCGCCAGTAGCTTGGACGGGCTCGAAGGGGTCTTC. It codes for CASSLDGLEGVF.

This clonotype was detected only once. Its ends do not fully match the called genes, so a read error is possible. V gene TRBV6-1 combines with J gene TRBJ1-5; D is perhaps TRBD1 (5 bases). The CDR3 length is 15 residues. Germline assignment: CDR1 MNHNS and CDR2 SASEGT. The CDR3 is CANSSRALGNQPQHF. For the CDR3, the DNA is TGTGCCAACAGTTCCAGGGCTTTGGGCAATCAGCCCCAGCATTTT.

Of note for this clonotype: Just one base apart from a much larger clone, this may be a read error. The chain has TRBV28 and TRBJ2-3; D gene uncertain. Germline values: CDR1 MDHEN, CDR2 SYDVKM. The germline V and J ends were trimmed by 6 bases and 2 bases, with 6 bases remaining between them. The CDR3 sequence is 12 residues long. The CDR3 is CASRWPTDTQYF. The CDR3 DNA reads TGTGCCAGCAGGTGGCCCACAGATACGCAGTATTTT.